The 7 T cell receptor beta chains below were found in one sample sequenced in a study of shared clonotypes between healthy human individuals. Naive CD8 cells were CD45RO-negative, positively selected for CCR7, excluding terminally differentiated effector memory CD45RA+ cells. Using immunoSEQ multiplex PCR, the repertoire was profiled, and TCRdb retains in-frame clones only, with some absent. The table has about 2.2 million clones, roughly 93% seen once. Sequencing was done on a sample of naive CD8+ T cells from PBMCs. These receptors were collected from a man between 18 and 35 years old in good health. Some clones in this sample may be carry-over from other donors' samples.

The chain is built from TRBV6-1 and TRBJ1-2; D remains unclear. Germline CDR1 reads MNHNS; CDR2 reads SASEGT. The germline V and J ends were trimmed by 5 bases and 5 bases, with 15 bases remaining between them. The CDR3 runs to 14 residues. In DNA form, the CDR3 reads TGTGCCAGCAGTCTACCCGAGGGCCGGTATGGCTACACCTTC. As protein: CASSLPEGRYGYTF.

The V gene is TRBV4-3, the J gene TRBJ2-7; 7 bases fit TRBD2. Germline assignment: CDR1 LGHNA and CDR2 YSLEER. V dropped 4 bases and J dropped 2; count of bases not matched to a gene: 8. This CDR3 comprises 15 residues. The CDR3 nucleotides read TGCGCCAGCAGCCTTTCAGCGGGATTCACCTACGAGCAGTACTTC. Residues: CASSLSAGFTYEQYF.

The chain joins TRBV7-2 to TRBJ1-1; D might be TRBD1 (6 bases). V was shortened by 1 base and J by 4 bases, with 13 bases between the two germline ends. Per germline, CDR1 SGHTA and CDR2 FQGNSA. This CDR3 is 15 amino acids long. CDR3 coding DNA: TGTGCCAGCAGCTTAGTCTCGGGGGCTGCCACTGAAGCTTTCTTT. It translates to CASSLVSGAATEAFF.

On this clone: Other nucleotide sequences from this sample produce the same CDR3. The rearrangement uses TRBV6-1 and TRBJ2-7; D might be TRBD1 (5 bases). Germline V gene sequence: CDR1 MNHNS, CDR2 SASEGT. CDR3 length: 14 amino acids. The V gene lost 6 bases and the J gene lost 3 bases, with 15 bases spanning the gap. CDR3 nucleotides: TGTGCCAGCAGCGGTACAGGCTTGGGCTACGAGCAGTACTTC. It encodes CASSGTGLGYEQYF.

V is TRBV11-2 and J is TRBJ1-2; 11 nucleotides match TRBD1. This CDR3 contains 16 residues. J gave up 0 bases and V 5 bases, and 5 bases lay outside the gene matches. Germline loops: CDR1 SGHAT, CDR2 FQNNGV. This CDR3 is CASSPWDRGANYGYTF. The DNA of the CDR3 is TGTGCCAGCAGCCCTTGGGACAGGGGGGCTAACTATGGCTACACCTTC.

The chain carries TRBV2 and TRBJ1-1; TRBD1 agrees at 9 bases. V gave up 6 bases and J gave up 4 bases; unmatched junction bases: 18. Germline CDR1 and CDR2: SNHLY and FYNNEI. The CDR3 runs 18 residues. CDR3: CASRGDPGQGRRVTEAFF. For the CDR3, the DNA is TGTGCCAGCAGAGGAGACCCGGGACAGGGTAGGAGGGTCACTGAAGCTTTCTTT. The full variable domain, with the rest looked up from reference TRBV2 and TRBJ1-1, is EPEVTQTPSHQVTQMGQEVILRCVPISNHLYFYWYRQILGQKVEFLVSFYNNEISEKSEIFDDQFSVERPDGSNFTLKIRSTKLEDSAMYFCASRGDPGQGRRVTEAFFGQGTRLTVV.

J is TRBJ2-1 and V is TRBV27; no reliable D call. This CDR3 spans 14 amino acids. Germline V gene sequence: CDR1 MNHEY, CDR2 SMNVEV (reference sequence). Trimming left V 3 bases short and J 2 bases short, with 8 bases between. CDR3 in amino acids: CASSFNSAYNEQFF. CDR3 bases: TGTGCCAGCAGTTTTAATTCTGCCTACAATGAGCAGTTCTTC.